Following are 6 T cell receptor beta chains from one sample sequenced in a study of cytomegalovirus exposure and HLA in healthy donors. Primers for the PCR totalled 60 Vbeta and 13 Jbeta. Clones were sequenced by immunoSEQ multiplex PCR, and TCRdb holds only the in-frame ones, with some missing. Seen here are 94,000 or so clones, about two thirds observed once, and the top ten hold 8.2%. Specimen: PBMCs. These receptors were obtained from a man in his sixties in good health and CMV-seronegative.

This clone appeared a single time. V gene TRBV10-2 combines with J gene TRBJ2-5; 12 bases agree with TRBD2. CDR1 is WSHSY, CDR2 SAAADI, per germline. This CDR3 is built from 14 residues. Trimming cost V 8 bases and J 6 bases; bases outside gene matches: 7. The CDR3 DNA sequence: TGCGCCAGCTCGACTAGCGGGAGACGACAGACCCAGTACTTC. This translates into CASSTSGRRQTQYF.

The rearrangement links TRBV2 to TRBJ2-1, with D possibly matching TRBD1 (5 bases). Germline V gene lookup returns CDR1 SNHLY and CDR2 FYNNEI. Between the trimmed V and J ends, which lost 2 bases and 7 bases, there was a span of 15 bases. The CDR3 contains 15 residues. CDR3 sequence: CASSEIRSAGNEQFF. The CDR3 DNA is TGTGCCAGCAGTGAAATCAGGTCGGCAGGGAATGAGCAGTTCTTC.

The sample holds a few counts of this clone. This chain connects TRBV7-8 to TRBJ2-5, with 13 bases matching TRBD2. This CDR3 spans 19 amino acids. V lost 2 bases and J lost 2; bases outside the gene matches: 11. Germline V gene data show CDR1 as SGHVS and CDR2 as FQNEAQ. For the CDR3, the DNA is TGTGCCAGCAGCTTAAGGACTACTAGCGGGGGGGTATTACAAGAGACCCAGTACTTC. It yields the protein CASSLRTTSGGVLQETQYF.

The chain carries TRBV5-1 and TRBJ1-1; no reliable D call. Trimming removed 0 bases at V and 8 bases at J, with 20 bases between. CDR1 SGHRS and CDR2 YFSETQ come from the germline V gene. CDR3 size: 16 residues. CDR3 region: CASSLAGVVTAAEAFF. The CDR3 bases are TGCGCCAGCAGCTTGGCGGGTGTGGTCACCGCCGCGGAAGCTTTCTTT.

CDR3 amino acids: CASSPSGVSSYNEQFF. The CDR3 nucleotides are TGTGCCAGCTCCCCTAGCGGGGTTAGCTCCTACAATGAGCAGTTCTTC. The genes are TRBV2 and TRBJ2-1; 9 nucleotides align to TRBD2. Trimming took 8 bases from V and 0 from J; bases not matched to a gene: 8. This CDR3 has 16 residues. The germline V gene has CDR1 SNHLY and CDR2 FYNNEI.

The V call is TRBV4-3, the J call TRBJ1-2; 11 bases line up with TRBD1. Unmatched junction bases numbered 3, after V lost 2 bases and J lost 4 bases. There are 15 residues in the CDR3. Germline assignment: CDR1 LGHNA and CDR2 YSLEER. The CDR3 DNA reads as TGCGCCAGCAGCCAACCGGGACAGGGGGTCTATGGCTACACCTTC. Translating gives CASSQPGQGVYGYTF.